This record covers a single T cell receptor beta chain. Its antigen specificity is not known. Base qualities are missing; no much larger clone stands one base away. These data originate in a study of control samples from healthy donors and cancer patients (dated by TCRdb to the early 2020s). The CDR3 goes from the cysteine to the phenylalanine over 15 residues. Just CDR3 DNA is preserved here, 45 bases in frame from base 1. From a lookup of the germline V gene (reference sequence), CDR1 and CDR2 are SEHNR and FQNEAQ. V is clipped by 2 bases and J by 2 bases, and the sequence between their germline boundaries is 13 bases long. The library was built by means of the immunoSEQ multiplex PCR assay. Here the immuneACCESS table is served through TCRdb, limited to in-frame sequences with V and J called. Missing clones are a known gap in these copies; in checked studies unresolved V genes cover under half, and the rest lacks a known reason. This sample has about 50,000 clones in its table, and 94% of those were observed once. In total, the top ten clones hold roughly 4% of the sample.

The receptor chain draws on TRBV7-9 and TRBJ2-7, and possibly TRBD1, on 5 matching bases. The receptor's source is a man aged 25 to 40 in good health. Sequencing was performed on blood. The nucleotide sequence is TGTGCCAGCAGCTTAATGGCCGTCAGGGCCTACGAGCAGTACTTC. Its protein reads: CASSLMAVRAYEQYF.